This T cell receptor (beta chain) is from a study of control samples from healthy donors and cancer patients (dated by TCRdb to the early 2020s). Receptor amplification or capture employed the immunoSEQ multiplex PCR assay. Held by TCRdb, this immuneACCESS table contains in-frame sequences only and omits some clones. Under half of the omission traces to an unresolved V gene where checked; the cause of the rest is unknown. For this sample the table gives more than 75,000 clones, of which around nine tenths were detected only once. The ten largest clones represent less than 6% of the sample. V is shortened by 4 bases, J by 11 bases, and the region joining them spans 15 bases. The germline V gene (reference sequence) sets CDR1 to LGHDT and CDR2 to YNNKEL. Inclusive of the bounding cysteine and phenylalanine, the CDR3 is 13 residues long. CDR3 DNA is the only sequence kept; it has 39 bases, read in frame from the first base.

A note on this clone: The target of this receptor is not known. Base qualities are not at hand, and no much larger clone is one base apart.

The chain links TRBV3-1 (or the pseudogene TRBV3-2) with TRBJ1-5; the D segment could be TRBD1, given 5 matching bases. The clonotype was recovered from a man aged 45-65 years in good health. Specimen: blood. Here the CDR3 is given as CASSLTAVGAQHF. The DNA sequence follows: TGTGCCAGCAGCCTAACAGCCGTGGGGGCCCAGCATTTT.